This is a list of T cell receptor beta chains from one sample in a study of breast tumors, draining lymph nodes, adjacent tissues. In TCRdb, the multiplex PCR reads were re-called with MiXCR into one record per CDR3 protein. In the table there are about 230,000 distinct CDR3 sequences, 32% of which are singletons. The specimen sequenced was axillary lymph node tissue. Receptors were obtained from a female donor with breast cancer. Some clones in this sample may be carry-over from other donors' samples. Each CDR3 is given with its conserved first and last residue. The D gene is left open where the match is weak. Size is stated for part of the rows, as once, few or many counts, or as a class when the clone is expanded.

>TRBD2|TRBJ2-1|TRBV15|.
CATSRDDGGLAGVNEQFF
TGTGCCACCAGCAGAGACGATGGGGGACTAGCGGGAGTAAATGAGCAGTTCTTC
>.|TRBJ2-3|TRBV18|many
CASSPLDTDTQYF
TGTGCCAGCTCACCTCTGGACACAGATACGCAGTATTTT
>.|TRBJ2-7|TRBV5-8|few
CASSLEQALDEQYF
TGTGCCAGCAGCTTGGAACAGGCGCTCGACGAGCAGTACTTC
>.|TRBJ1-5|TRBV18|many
CASSPAAGASNQPQHF
TGTGCCAGCTCACCCGCGGCAGGGGCGAGCAATCAGCCCCAGCATTTT
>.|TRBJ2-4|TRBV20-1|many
CSARDPGDPKNIQYF
TGCAGTGCTAGAGATCCCGGGGACCCCAAAAACATTCAGTACTTC
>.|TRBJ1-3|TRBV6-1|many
CASRRLSSGNTIYF
TGTGCCAGCAGAAGACTGAGCTCTGGAAACACCATATATTTT
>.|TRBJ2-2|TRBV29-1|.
CSVAVNTGELFF
TGCAGCGTAGCAGTTAACACCGGGGAGCTGTTTTTT
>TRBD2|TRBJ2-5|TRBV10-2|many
CASSSGRADETQYF
TGCGCCAGCAGTAGCGGGAGGGCCGATGAGACCCAGTACTTC
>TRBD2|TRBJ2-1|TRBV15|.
CATSSLDGTSANEQFF
TGTGCCACCAGCAGCTTGGACGGGACTAGCGCCAATGAGCAGTTCTTC
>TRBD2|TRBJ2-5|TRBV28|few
CASSLVSGKGIETQYF
TGTGCCAGCAGTTTAGTTAGCGGGAAAGGTATAGAGACCCAGTACTTC
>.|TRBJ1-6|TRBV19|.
CASSKRAGDSPLHF
TGTGCCAGTAGTAAAAGGGCTGGGGATTCACCCCTCCACTTT
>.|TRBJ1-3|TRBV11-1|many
CASSLGQSGNTIYF
TGTGCCAGCAGCTTAGGACAATCTGGAAACACCATATATTTT
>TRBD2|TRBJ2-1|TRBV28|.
CASSPQTSGSYNEQFF
TGTGCCAGCAGTCCGCAGACTAGCGGTTCTTACAATGAGCAGTTCTTC
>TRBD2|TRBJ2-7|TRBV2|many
CASRASGTTREQYF
TGTGCCAGCCGTGCTAGCGGGACAACACGGGAGCAGTACTTC
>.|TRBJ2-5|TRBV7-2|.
CASSPDRGGAWAETQYF
TGTGCCAGCAGCCCAGATAGGGGGGGCGCGTGGGCAGAGACCCAGTACTTC
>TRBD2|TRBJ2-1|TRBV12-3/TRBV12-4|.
CASSSSGAGGMEQFF
TGTGCCAGCAGTTCTAGCGGGGCTGGGGGTATGGAGCAGTTCTTC
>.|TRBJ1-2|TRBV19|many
CASSGANYGYTF
TGTGCCAGTAGTGGGGCTAACTATGGCTACACCTTC
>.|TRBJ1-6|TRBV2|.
CAIAGVSYNSPLHF
TGTGCCATAGCGGGAGTCTCCTATAATTCACCCCTCCACTTT
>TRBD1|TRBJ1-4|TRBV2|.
CASSVTGGQANEKLFF
TGTGCCAGCAGTGTTACAGGGGGACAGGCTAATGAAAAACTGTTTTTT
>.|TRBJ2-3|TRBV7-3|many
CASSLTPLSRGVSSTDTQYF
TGTGCCAGCAGCTTAACGCCTCTAAGTCGTGGGGTCTCGTCCACAGATACGCAGTATTTT
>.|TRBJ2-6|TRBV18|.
CASSPKGSSGANVLTF
TGTGCCAGCTCACCAAAAGGGAGCTCTGGGGCCAACGTCCTGACTTTC
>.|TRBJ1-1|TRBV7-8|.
CASSLNRSPEAFF
TGTGCCAGCAGCTTAAACAGAAGCCCTGAAGCTTTCTTT
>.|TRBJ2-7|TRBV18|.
CASSPPSQGPLYEQCF
TGTGCCAGCTCACCACCGTCTCAGGGACCCCTCTACGAGCAGTGCTTC
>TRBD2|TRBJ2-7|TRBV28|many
CAGSGGPGEQYF
TGTGCCGGGTCGGGAGGGCCGGGGGAGCAGTACTTC
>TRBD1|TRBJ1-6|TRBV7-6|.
CASRPRTGSNNPPLHF
TGTGCCAGCAGGCCCCGGACAGGCTCCAATAATCCACCCCTCCACTTT
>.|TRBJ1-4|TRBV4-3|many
CASSQGATNEKLFF
TGCGCCAGCAGCCAGGGGGCAACTAATGAAAAACTGTTTTTT
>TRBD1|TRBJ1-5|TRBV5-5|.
CASSFRRPGTGRGGSQPQHF
TGTGCCAGCAGCTTTAGACGTCCCGGGACAGGGAGGGGTGGCTCTCAGCCCCAGCATTTT
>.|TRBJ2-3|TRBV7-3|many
CASSLTVDSATGPQYF
TGTGCCAGCAGCTTAACAGTAGATTCCGCAACGGGTCCGCAGTATTTT
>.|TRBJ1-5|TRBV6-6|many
CASSPAGEVNQPQHF
TGTGCCAGCAGCCCCGCGGGGGAGGTTAATCAGCCCCAGCATTTT
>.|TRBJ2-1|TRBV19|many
CASSIRGTRNEQFF
TGTGCCAGTAGTATAAGGGGGACCCGCAATGAGCAGTTCTTC
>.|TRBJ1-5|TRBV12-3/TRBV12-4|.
CASSFGLGKQPQHF
TGTGCCAGCAGTTTCGGACTTGGAAAACAGCCCCAGCATTTT
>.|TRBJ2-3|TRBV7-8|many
CASSPRGPSGSSTDTQYF
TGTGCCAGCAGCCCCAGGGGACCTAGCGGATCTAGCACAGATACGCAGTATTTT
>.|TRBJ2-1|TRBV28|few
CASSQLGGRGHEQFF
TGTGCCAGCAGTCAGCTGGGGGGCAGAGGCCATGAGCAGTTCTTC
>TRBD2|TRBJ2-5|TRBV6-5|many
CASSKGLAGTQETQYF
TGTGCCAGCAGCAAAGGCCTAGCGGGTACCCAAGAGACCCAGTACTTC
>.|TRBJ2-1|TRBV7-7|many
CASSLSGVNEQFF
TGTGCTAGCAGCTTATCAGGGGTCAATGAGCAGTTCTTC
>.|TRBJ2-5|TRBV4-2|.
CASSLPDGGKETQYF
TGTGCCAGCAGCCTCCCCGACGGAGGAAAAGAGACCCAGTACTTC
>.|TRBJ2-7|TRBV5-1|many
CASSLNGEPYEQYF
TGCGCCAGCAGCTTGAATGGGGAACCCTACGAGCAGTACTTC
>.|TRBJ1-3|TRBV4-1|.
CASSQVEGTGDTIYF
TGCGCCAGCAGCCAAGTGGAAGGAACTGGAGACACCATATATTTT
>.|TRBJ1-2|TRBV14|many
CASSQGLYYGYTF
TGTGCCAGCAGCCAAGGACTGTACTATGGCTACACCTTC
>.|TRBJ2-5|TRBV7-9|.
CASSLVPGEGETQYF
TGTGCCAGCAGCTTAGTTCCGGGAGAGGGGGAGACCCAGTACTTC
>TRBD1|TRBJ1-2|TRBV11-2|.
CASRLGGQGSGYTF
TGTGCCAGCAGGTTAGGGGGACAGGGGTCCGGCTACACCTTC
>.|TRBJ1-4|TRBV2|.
CASTKLNPSSGAREKLLF
TGTGCCAGCACCAAACTGAACCCCTCCTCGGGGGCGAGGGAAAAACTGCTTTTT
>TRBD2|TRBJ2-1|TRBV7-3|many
CASSLRGGSSYNEQFF
TGTGCCAGCAGCCTAAGGGGCGGGAGCTCCTACAATGAGCAGTTCTTC
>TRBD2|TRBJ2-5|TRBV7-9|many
CASSFRTSGSQETQYF
TGTGCCAGCAGCTTTCGCACTAGCGGGAGTCAAGAGACCCAGTACTTC
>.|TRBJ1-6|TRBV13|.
CANHRQASSSYNSPLHF
TGTGCCAACCACAGACAGGCCTCGAGCTCCTATAATTCACCCCTCCACTTT
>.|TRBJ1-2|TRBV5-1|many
CASSLGNYGYTF
TGCGCCAGCAGCTTGGGCAACTATGGCTACACCTTC
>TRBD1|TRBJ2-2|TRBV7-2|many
CASSLQGARGTGELFF
TGTGCCAGCAGCCTACAGGGGGCAAGGGGCACCGGGGAGCTGTTTTTT
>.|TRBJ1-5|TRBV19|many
CASREGNQPQHF
TGTGCCAGTCGGGAGGGGAATCAGCCCCAGCATTTT
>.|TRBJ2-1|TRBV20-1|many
CSAPTTGNEQFF
TGCAGTGCCCCTACCACCGGGAACGAGCAGTTCTTC
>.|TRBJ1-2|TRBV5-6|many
CASSLRRAYGYTF
TGTGCCAGCAGCTTAAGGAGGGCTTATGGCTACACCTTC
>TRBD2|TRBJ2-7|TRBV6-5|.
CASSPQRGAYEQYF
TGTGCCAGCAGTCCACAGCGGGGGGCCTACGAGCAGTACTTC
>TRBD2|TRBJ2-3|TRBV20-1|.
CSARGGASGRAGGTQYF
TGCAGTGCTAGAGGAGGAGCTAGCGGGAGGGCCGGTGGTACGCAGTATTTT
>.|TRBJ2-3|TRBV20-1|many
CSALNYPTDTQYF
TGCAGTGCTCTGAATTATCCCACAGATACGCAGTATTTT
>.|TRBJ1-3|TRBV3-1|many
CASSPRQISGNTIYF
TGTGCCAGCAGCCCCCGGCAGATCTCTGGAAACACCATATATTTT
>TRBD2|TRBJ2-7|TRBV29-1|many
CSVGRGGAYEQYF
TGCAGCGTTGGCCGGGGGGGTGCCTACGAGCAGTACTTC
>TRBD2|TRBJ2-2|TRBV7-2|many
CASSLGPLMAGGPTGELFF
TGTGCCAGCAGCTTAGGCCCGTTGATGGCGGGAGGGCCCACCGGGGAGCTGTTTTTT
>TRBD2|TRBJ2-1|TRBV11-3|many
CASSLRQSGGSYNEQFF
TGTGCCAGCAGCTTACGACAGAGCGGGGGGTCCTACAATGAGCAGTTCTTC